The 5 T cell receptor beta chains below were found in one sample sequenced in a study of cytomegalovirus exposure and HLA in healthy donors. 13 Jbeta primers and 60 Vbeta primers were used for the PCR. TCRdb's table, derived via immunoSEQ multiplex PCR, lists solely in-frame clones and lacks some. This specimen shows 100,000 to 150,000 clones; the ten leading clones hold more than 1.5%. Source material: PBMCs. These receptors came from a man aged 18 to 29 in good health and CMV-seronegative.

The chain couples TRBV13 to TRBJ1-1; 8 bases align to TRBD1. Unmatched junction bases numbered 5, after V lost 2 bases and J lost 0 bases. Germline values: CDR1 PRHDT, CDR2 FYEKMQ (reference sequence). This CDR3 has 16 residues. In DNA form, the CDR3 reads TGTGCCAGCAGCTTACGCGGACAGGGTTTGAACACTGAAGCTTTCTTT. It specifies CASSLRGQGLNTEAFF.

CDR3 residues: CASSAAGRYEQYF. The CDR3 nucleotides read TGTGCCAGCAGCGCGGCGGGGAGGTACGAGCAGTACTTC. This chain connects TRBV7-9 to TRBJ2-7; the D gene is possibly TRBD2 (6 bases). CDR3 size: 13 residues. Between the trimmed V and J ends, which lost 5 bases and 4 bases, there was a span of 12 bases. Per germline, CDR1 SEHNR and CDR2 FQNEAQ (reference sequence). Together with reference TRBV7-9 and TRBJ2-7, the CDR3 gives the full variable domain: DTGVSQNPRHKITKRGQNVTFRCDPISEHNRLYWYRQTLGQGPEFLTYFQNEAQLEKSRLLSDRFSAERPKGSFSTLEIQRTEQGDSAMYLCASSAAGRYEQYFGPGTRLTVT.

CDR3 sequence: CASSQDKQTGRGYTF. The DNA of the CDR3 is TGCGCCAGCAGCCAAGATAAACAAACAGGGAGAGGCTACACCTTC. The V and J genes are TRBV4-3 and TRBJ1-2; D is possibly TRBD1 (6 bases). Germline loops: CDR1 LGHNA, CDR2 YSLEER. Trimming removed 0 bases at V and 8 bases at J, with 16 bases between. The CDR3 loop spans 15 amino acids.

The V call is TRBV5-6, the J call TRBJ2-1; TRBD2 might be the D (6 bases). Trimming removed 3 bases from V and 4 bases from J, with 11 bases in between. Per the germline V gene, CDR1 is SGHDT and CDR2 is YYEEEE. The CDR3 totals 14 residues. The CDR3 here is CASSSGGTYNEQFF. Here the CDR3 DNA reads TGTGCCAGCAGCTCCGGAGGGACGTACAATGAGCAGTTCTTC.

The rearrangement links TRBV27 to TRBJ2-3, with a possible D match to TRBD2 (5 bases). This CDR3 has 14 amino acids. The germline V gene has CDR1 MNHEY and CDR2 SMNVEV (reference sequence). V dropped 8 bases and J dropped 3 bases, with 15 bases sitting between them. CDR3 amino acids: CASEHSAPTDTQYF. DNA of the CDR3: TGTGCCAGCGAACATAGCGCGCCGACAGATACGCAGTATTTT.